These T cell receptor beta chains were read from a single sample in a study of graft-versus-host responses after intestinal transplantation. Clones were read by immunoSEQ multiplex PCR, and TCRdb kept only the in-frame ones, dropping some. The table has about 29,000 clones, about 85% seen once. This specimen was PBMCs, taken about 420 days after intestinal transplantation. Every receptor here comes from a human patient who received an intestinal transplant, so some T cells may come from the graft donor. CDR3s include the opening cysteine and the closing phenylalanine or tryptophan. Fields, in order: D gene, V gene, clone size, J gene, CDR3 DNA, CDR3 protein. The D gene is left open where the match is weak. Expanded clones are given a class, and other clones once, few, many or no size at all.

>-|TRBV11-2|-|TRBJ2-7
TGTGCCAGCAGCTTAGTCCCAAACCCCCTCTACGAGCAGTACTTC
CASSLVPNPLYEQYF
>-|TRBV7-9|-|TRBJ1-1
TGTGCCAGCAGCCCCACTCCGAACACTGAAGCTTTCTTT
CASSPTPNTEAFF
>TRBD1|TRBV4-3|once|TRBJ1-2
TGCGCCAGCAGCCAAGATCGCGGGACAGGGGGCCATGGCTACACCTTC
CASSQDRGTGGHGYTF
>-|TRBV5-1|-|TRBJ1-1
TGCGCCAGCAGCTCAAATCCCAGGGAAATGAACACTGAAGCTTTCTTT
CASSSNPREMNTEAFF
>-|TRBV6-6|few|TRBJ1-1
TGTGCCAGCAGTCCGACCGTGAACACTGAAGCTTTCTTT
CASSPTVNTEAFF
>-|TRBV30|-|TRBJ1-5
TGTGCCTGGAGTGTAAACCGGGTCAGGGGCCGTTATAGCAATCAGCCCCAGCATTTT
CAWSVNRVRGRYSNQPQHF
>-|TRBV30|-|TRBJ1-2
TGTGCCTGGAGTCACGGTACTAACTATGGCTACACCTTC
CAWSHGTNYGYTF
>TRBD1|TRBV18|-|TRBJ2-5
TGTGCCAGCTCACCACTGGGACAGGGAGAGACCCAGTACTTC
CASSPLGQGETQYF
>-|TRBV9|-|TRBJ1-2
TGTGCCAGCAGCTCAGCAGGGAACTATGGCTACACCTTC
CASSSAGNYGYTF
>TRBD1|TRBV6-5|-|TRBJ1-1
TGTGCCAGCAGTTACTTGGGACAGGCCGTGAACACTGAAGCTTTCTTT
CASSYLGQAVNTEAFF
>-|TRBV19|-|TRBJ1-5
TGTGCCAGTAGTATGGCGACAGCGGGTCGCCGATATAGCAATCAGCCCCAGCATTTT
CASSMATAGRRYSNQPQHF
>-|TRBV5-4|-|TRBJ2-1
TGTGCCAGCAGCTTAGGGTTTTTGGTCGAGCAGTTCTTC
CASSLGFLVEQFF
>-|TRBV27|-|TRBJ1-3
TGTGCCAGCAGTTTCACGAGGGGGGACACCATATATTTT
CASSFTRGDTIYF
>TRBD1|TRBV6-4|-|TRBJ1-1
TGTGCCAAGACCGGACAGGGACTTGTTTTGAACACTGAAGCTTTCTTT
CAKTGQGLVLNTEAFF
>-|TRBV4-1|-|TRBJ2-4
TGCGCCAGCAGCCAAGATTCGATTTTTCTAGCCAAAAACATTCAGTACTTC
CASSQDSIFLAKNIQYF
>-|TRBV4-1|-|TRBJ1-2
TGCGCCAGCAGCCAACGGTGGGGCGGAAGCTATGGCTACACCTTC
CASSQRWGGSYGYTF
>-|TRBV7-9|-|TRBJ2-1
TGTGCCAGCAGCTATCCGGGAAGCTCCTACAATGAGCAGTTCTTC
CASSYPGSSYNEQFF
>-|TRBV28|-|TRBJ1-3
TGTGCCAGCAGTCCGGCCCTCTCTGGAAACACCATATATTTT
CASSPALSGNTIYF
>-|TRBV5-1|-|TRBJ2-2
TGCGCCAGCAGCTTGGGCGGCGCGAACACCGGGGAGCTGTTTTTT
CASSLGGANTGELFF